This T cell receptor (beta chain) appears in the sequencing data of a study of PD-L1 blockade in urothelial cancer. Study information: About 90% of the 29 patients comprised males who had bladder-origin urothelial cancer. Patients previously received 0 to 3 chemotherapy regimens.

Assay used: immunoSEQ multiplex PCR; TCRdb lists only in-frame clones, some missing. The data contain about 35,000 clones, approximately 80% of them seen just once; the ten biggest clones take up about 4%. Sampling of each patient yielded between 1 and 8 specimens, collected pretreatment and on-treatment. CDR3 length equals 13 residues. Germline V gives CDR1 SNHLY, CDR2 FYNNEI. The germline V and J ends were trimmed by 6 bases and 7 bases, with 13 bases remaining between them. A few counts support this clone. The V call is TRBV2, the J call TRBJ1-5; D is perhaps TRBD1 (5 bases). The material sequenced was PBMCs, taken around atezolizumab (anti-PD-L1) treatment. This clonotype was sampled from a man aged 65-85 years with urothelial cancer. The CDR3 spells CASRAGGGQPQHF. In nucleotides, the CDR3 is TGTGCCAGCAGGGCTGGGGGGGGACAGCCCCAGCATTTT.